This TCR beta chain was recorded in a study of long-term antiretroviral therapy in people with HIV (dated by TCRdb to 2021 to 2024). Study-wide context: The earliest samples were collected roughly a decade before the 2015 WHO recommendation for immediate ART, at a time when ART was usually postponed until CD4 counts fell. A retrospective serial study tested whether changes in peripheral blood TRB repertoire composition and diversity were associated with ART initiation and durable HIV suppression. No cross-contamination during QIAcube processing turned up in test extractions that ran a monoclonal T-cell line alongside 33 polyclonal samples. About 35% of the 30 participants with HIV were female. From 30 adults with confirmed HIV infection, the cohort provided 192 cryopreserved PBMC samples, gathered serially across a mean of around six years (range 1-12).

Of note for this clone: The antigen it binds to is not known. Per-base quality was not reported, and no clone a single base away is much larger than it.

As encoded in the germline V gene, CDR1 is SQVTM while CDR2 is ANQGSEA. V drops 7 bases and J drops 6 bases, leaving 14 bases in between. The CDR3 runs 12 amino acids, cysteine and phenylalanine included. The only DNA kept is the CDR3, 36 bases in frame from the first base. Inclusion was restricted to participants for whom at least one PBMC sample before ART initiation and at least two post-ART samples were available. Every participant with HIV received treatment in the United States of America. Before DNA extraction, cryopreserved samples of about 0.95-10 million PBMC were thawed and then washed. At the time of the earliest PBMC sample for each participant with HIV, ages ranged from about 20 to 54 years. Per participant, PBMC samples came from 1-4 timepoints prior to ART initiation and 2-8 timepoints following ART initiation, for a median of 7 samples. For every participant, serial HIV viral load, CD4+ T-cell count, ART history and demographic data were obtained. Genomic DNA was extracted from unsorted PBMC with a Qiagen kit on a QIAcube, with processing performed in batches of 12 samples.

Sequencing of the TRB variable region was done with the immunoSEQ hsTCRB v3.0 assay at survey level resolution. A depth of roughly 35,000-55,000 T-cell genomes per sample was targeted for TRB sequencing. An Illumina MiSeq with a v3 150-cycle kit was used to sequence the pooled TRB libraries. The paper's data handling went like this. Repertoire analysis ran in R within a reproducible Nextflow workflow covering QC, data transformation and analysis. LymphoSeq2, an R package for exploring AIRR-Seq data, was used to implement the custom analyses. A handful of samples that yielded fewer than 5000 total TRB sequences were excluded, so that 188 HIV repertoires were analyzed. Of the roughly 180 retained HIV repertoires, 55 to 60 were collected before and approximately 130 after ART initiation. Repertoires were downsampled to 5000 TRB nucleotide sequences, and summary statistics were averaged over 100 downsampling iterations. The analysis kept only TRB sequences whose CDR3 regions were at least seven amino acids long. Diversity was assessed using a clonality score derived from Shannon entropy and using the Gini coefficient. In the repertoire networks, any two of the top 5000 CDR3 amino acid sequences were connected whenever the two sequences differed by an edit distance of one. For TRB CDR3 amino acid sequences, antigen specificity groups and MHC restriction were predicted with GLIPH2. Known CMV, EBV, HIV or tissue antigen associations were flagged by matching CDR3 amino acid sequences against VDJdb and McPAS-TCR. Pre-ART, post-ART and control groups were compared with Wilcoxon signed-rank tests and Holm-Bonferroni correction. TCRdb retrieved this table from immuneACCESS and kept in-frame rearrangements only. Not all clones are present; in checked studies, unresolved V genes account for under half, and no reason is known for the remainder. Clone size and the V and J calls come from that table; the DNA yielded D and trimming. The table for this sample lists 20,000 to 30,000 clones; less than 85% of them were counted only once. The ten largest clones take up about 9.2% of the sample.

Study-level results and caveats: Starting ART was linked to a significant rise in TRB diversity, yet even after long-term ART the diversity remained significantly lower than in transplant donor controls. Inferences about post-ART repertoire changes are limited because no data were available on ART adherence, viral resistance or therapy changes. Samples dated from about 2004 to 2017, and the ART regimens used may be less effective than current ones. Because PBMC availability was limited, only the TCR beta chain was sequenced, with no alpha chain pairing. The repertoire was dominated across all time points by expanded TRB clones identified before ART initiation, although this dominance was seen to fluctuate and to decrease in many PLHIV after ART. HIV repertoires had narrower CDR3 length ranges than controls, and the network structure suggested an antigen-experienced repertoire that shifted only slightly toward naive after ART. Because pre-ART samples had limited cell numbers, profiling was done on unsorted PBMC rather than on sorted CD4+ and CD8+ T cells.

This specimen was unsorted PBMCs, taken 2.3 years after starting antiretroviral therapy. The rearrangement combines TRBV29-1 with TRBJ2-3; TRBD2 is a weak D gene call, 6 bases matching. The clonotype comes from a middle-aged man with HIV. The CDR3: CSELSGADTQYF. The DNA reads TGCAGCGAACTGTCGGGAGCTGATACGCAGTATTTT.